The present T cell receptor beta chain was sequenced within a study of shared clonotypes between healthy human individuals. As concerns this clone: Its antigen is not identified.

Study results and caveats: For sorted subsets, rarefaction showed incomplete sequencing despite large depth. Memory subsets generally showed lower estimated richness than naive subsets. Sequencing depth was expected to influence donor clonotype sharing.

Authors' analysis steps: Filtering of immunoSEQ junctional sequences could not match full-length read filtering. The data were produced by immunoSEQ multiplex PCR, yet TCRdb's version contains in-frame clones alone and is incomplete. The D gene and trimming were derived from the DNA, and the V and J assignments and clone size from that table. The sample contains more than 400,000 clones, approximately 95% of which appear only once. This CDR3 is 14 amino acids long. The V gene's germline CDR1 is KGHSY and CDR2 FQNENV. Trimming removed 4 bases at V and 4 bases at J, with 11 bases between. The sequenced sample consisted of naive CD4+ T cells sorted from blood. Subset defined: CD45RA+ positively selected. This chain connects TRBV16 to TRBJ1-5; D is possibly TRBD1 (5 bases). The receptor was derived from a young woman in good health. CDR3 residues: CASSPGTVNQPQHF. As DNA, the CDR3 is TGTGCCAGCAGCCCAGGGACGGTAAATCAGCCCCAGCATTTT. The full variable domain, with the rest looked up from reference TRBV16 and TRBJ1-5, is GEEVAQTPKHLVRGEGQKAKLYCAPIKGHSYVFWYQQVLKNEFKFLISFQNENVFDETGMPKERFSAKCLPNSPCSLEIQATKLEDSAVYFCASSPGTVNQPQHFGDGTRLSIL.